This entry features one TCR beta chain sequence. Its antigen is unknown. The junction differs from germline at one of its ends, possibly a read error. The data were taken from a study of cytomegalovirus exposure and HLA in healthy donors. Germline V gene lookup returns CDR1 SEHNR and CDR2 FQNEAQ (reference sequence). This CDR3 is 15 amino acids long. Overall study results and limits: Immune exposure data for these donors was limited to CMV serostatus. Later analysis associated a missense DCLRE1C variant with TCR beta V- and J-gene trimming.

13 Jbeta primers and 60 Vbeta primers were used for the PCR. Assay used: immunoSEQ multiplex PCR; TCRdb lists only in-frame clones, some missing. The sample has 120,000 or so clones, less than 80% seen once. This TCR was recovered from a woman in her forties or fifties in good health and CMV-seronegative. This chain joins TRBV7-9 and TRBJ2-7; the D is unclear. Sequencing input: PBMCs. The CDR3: CSSSPRGISSYEQYF. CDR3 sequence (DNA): TGTTCCAGCAGCCCGAGAGGAATTAGCTCCTACGAGCAGTACTTC.